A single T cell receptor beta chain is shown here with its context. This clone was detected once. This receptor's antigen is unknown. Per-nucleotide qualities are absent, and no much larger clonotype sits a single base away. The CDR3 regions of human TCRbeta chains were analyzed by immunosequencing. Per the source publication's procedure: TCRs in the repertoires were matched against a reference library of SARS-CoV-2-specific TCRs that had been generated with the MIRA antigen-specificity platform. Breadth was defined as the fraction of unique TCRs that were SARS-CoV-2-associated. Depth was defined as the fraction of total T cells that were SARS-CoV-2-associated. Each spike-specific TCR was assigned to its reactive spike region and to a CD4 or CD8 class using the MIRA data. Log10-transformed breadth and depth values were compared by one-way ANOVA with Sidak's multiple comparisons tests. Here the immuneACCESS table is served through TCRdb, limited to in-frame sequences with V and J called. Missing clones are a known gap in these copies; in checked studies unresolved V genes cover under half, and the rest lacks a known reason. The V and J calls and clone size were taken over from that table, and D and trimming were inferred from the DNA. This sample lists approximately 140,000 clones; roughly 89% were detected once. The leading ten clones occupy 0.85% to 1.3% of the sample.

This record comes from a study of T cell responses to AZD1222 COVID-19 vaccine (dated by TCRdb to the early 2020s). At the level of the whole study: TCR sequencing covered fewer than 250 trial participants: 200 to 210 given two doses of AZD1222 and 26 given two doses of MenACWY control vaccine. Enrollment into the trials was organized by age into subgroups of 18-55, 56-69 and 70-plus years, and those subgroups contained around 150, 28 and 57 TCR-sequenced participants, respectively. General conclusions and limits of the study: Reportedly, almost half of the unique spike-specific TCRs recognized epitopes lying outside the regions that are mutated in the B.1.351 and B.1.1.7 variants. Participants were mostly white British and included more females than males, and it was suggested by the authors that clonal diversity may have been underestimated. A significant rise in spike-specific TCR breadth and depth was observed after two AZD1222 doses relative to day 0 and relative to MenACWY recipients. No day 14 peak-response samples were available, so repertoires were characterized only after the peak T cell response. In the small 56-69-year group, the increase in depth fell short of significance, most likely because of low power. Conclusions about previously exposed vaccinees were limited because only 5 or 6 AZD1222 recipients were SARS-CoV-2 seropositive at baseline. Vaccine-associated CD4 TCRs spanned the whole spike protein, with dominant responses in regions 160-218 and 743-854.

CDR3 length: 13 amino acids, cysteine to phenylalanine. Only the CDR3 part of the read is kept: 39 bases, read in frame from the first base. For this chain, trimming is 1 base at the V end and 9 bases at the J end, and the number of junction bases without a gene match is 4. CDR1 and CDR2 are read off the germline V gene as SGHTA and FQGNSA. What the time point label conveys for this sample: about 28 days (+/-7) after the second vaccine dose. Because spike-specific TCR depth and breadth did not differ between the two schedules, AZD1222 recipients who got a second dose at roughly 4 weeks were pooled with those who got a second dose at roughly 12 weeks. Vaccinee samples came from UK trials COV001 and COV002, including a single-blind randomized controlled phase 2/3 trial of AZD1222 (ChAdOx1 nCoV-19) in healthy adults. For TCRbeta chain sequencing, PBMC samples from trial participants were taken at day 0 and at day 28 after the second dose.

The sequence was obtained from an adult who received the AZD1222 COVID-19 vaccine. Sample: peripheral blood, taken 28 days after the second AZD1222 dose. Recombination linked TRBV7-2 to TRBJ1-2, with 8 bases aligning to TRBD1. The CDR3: CASSLEGTGRYTF. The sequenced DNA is TGTGCCAGCAGCTTAGAGGGGACAGGTCGCTACACCTTC.